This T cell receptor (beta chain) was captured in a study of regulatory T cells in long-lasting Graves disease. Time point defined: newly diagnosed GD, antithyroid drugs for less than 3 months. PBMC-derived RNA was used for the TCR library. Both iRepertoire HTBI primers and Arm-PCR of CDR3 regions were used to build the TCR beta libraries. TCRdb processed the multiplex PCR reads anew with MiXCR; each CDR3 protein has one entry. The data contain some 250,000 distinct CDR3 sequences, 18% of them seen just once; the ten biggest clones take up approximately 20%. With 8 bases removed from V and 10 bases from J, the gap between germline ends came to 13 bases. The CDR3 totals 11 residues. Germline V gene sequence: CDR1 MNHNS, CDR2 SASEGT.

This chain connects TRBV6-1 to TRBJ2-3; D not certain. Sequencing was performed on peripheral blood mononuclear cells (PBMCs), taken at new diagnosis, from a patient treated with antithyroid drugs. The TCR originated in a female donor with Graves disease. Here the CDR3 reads CASGPPEAQYF. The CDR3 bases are TGTGCCAGCGGGCCCCCTGAGGCGCAGTATTTT.